A single sample is the source of the 26 T cell receptor beta chains below, sequenced in a study of identifying expanded T cells in peripheral blood. The data were produced by immunoSEQ multiplex PCR, yet TCRdb's version contains in-frame clones alone and is incomplete. The table shows roughly 63,000 clones, with over 80% occurring only once. The sequencing input was blood. These receptors all stem from a person aged 18 to 69 in good health.

The chain employs TRBV7-2 and TRBJ2-7; TRBD1 matches at 12 bases. Per germline, CDR1 SGHTA and CDR2 FQGNSA. This CDR3 has 16 residues. The trim removed 5 bases at V and 7 bases at J, leaving 12 bases unmatched. CDR3 loop: CASSPIPGQGAREQYF. CDR3 nucleotide sequence: TGTGCCAGCAGCCCAATACCGGGACAGGGGGCTCGAGAGCAGTACTTC.

This clone was found a few times. The chain is built from TRBV4-1 and TRBJ1-1; unclear D gene. CDR3 length: 13 amino acids. V gave up 4 bases and J gave up 1 base, with 7 bases separating them. Germline V lookup: CDR1 MGHRA, CDR2 YSYEKL. The CDR3 loop reads CASSRVGNTEAFF. The DNA of the CDR3 is TGCGCCAGCAGCCGTGTGGGGAACACTGAAGCTTTCTTT.

The V gene is TRBV18, the J gene TRBJ1-5; 8 bases line up with TRBD1. Germline-derived CDR1 and CDR2 are KGHSH and LQKENI. This CDR3 comprises 15 residues. Trimming cost V 6 bases and J 1 base; bases outside gene matches: 5. Here the CDR3 reads CASSWTGYSNQPQHF. Written as DNA, the CDR3 is TGTGCCAGCTCGTGGACAGGGTACAGCAATCAGCCCCAGCATTTT.

The chain links TRBV5-1 to TRBJ2-7, with 9 bases lining up with TRBD2. Trimming removed 0 bases from V and 3 bases from J; junction bases left unmatched: 13. CDR3 length: 18 amino acids. Germline assignment: CDR1 SGHRS and CDR2 YFSETQ. CDR3 DNA sequence: TGCGCCAGCAGCTTGGCCATTTCAAGCGGGGGGCTTTACTACGAGCAGTACTTC. It yields the protein CASSLAISSGGLYYEQYF.

This clone was observed a handful of times. The chain joins TRBV10-3 to TRBJ2-7, with a tentative D call TRBD1 (5 bases). The CDR3 has 11 residues. V was shortened by 5 bases and J by 4 bases, with 6 bases between the two germline ends. Per the germline V gene, CDR1 is ENHRY and CDR2 is SYGVKD. The CDR3 sequence: CAISTGYEQYV. The CDR3 DNA sequence: TGTGCCATCAGTACAGGTTACGAGCAGTACGTC.

The V and J genes are TRBV6-5 and TRBJ1-1; tentatively, D is TRBD1 (5 bases). V lost 6 bases, J lost 1 base, and 15 bases lay in between. The germline gives CDR1 MNHEY, CDR2 SVGAGI. This CDR3 region has 15 residues. In DNA form, the CDR3 reads TGTGCCAGCAGGACATTAGGGGTCTCGAACACTGAAGCTTTCTTT. It is translated as CASRTLGVSNTEAFF.

The chain joins TRBV7-2 to TRBJ1-6; TRBD1 aligns across 9 bases. This CDR3 has 14 residues. Germline CDR1 and CDR2: SGHTA and FQGNSA. J was trimmed by 10 bases and V by 4 bases; bases with no gene match: 5. CDR3: CASSSTGGVSPLHF. The CDR3 DNA reads as TGTGCCAGCAGCTCGACAGGGGGTGTGTCACCCCTCCACTTT.

V usage is TRBV11-3 and J usage is TRBJ2-4; no firm D call. The CDR3 contains 15 residues. CDR1 is SGHNT, CDR2 YENEEA, per germline. V dropped 1 base and J dropped 0 bases, with 7 bases sitting between them. CDR3: CASSLGVLAKNIQYF. DNA for the CDR3: TGTGCCAGCAGCTTAGGGGTTCTAGCCAAAAACATTCAGTACTTC.

The V gene is TRBV4-1, the J gene TRBJ1-1; possibly TRBD1 for D (5 bases). The CDR3 runs to 14 residues. With 2 bases removed from V and 8 bases from J, the gap between germline ends came to 15 bases. Germline CDR1 is MGHRA and CDR2 is YSYEKL. The CDR3: CASSQNIAEGEAFF. The CDR3 DNA follows: TGCGCCAGCAGCCAAAACATAGCGGAGGGGGAAGCTTTCTTT.

J is TRBJ2-1 and V is TRBV6-5; D gene unclear. Germline V gene data show CDR1 as MNHEY and CDR2 as SVGAGI. The CDR3 extends over 14 amino acids. Trimming took 2 bases from V and 8 from J, leaving 13 bases between them. In nucleotides, the CDR3 is TGTGCCAGCAGTTACCGTGTTTTGTCCCATGAGCAGTTCTTC. Its protein product is CASSYRVLSHEQFF.

V usage is TRBV5-6 and J usage is TRBJ1-1; D is unresolved. CDR3 length: 14 residues. The germline V gene encodes CDR1 SGHDT and CDR2 YYEEEE. Trimming took off 2 bases at V and 5 bases at J, with 13 bases between the two ends. CDR3 protein: CASSFQRVRTEAFF. The CDR3 nucleotides read TGTGCCAGCAGCTTTCAACGGGTGCGGACTGAAGCTTTCTTT.

V and J are TRBV4-3 and TRBJ1-2, with TRBD1 matching 9 bases. Trimming cost V 2 bases and J 6 bases; bases outside gene matches: 4. Germline CDR1 reads LGHNA; CDR2 reads YSLEER. The CDR3 length is 14 residues. The CDR3 loop reads CASSQPGQGNGYTF. In nucleotides, the CDR3 is TGCGCCAGCAGCCAACCGGGACAGGGAAATGGCTACACCTTC.

The rearrangement uses TRBV11-2 and TRBJ1-1; no clear D gene. Per the germline V gene, CDR1 is SGHAT and CDR2 is FQNNGV. CDR3 size: 13 residues. V lost 0 bases, J lost 8 bases, and 10 bases lay in between. The chain's CDR3 is CASSLERLGEAFF. DNA of the CDR3: TGTGCCAGCAGCTTAGAACGGTTAGGGGAAGCTTTCTTT.

The rearrangement links TRBV5-8 to TRBJ2-3, with a tentative D call TRBD2 (5 bases). V lost 4 bases and J lost 5, with 14 bases in between. Germline loops: CDR1 SGHTS, CDR2 YDEGEE. The CDR3 length is 14 residues. As DNA, the CDR3 is TGTGCCAGCAGCCCGGAGTGGGAGCAAGATACGCAGTATTTT. Translated: CASSPEWEQDTQYF.

This chain joins TRBV28 and TRBJ2-5; either TRBD1 or TRBD2 may supply D (6 bases each). This CDR3 region has 15 residues. Trimming removed 1 base at V and 7 bases at J, with 16 bases between. Germline V gene sequence: CDR1 MDHEN, CDR2 SYDVKM. DNA for the CDR3: TGTGCCAGCAGTTTATACAGGGTTGGGGGGAGGACCCAGTACTTC. It translates to CASSLYRVGGRTQYF.

This clone was recorded a few times. In nucleotides, the CDR3 is TGTGCCAGCAGCTTGGGGACAGGGGGTCGAGCGGATACGCAGTATTTT. It yields the protein CASSLGTGGRADTQYF. V is TRBV5-4 and J is TRBJ2-3; 10 nucleotides agree with TRBD1. The germline CDR1 and CDR2 sequences are SGHNT and YYREEE (reference sequence). J lost 6 bases, V lost 0 bases, and 7 bases had no gene match. The CDR3 sequence is 16 residues long.

The rearrangement links TRBV6-5 to TRBJ1-2; the D gene is possibly TRBD1 (5 bases). The CDR3 length is 14 residues. The V and J ends lost 5 bases and 4 bases respectively, with 14 bases between them. The germline gives CDR1 MNHEY, CDR2 SVGAGI. The CDR3 DNA is TGTGCCAGCAGTCAAGCGGTCCAGGGCTATGGCTACACCTTC. Translated, it gives CASSQAVQGYGYTF.

This chain connects TRBV5-1 to TRBJ2-1; 8 positions agree with TRBD2. This CDR3 is 15 amino acids long. V lost 1 base to trimming and J lost 7 bases; unmatched junction nucleotides: 7. The germline CDR1 and CDR2 sequences are SGHRS and YFSETQ. Here the CDR3 reads CASSLQSGGLNEQFF. DNA for the CDR3: TGCGCCAGCAGCTTGCAGTCGGGGGGGCTTAATGAGCAGTTCTTC.

This CDR3 reads CASSTPQSTGELFF. CDR3 DNA sequence: TGTGCCAGTAGTACACCACAGTCAACCGGGGAGCTGTTTTTT. The chain uses TRBV19 and TRBJ2-2, with D hard to call. CDR1 and CDR2 from the germline V gene are LNHDA and SQIVND (reference sequence). This CDR3 has 14 amino acids. The V and J ends lost 4 bases and 5 bases respectively, with 11 bases between them.

The chain uses TRBV25-1 and TRBJ2-1; no definite D call. The V and J ends lost 3 bases and 4 bases respectively, with 16 bases between them. This CDR3 region has 16 residues. Germline V gives CDR1 MGHDK, CDR2 SYGVNS. CDR3 sequence: CASSDPTGTLYNEQFF. CDR3 in DNA: TGTGCCAGCAGTGACCCGACTGGAACCCTTTACAATGAGCAGTTCTTC.

The J gene is TRBJ2-1, the V gene TRBV15; 8 bases are shared with TRBD2. CDR3 length equals 13 residues. V lost 2 bases and J lost 6; bases outside the gene matches: 0. Germline V lookup: CDR1 LNHNV, CDR2 YYDKDF (reference sequence). The CDR3 sequence is CATSRTSGNEQFF. The CDR3 bases are TGTGCCACCAGCAGAACTAGCGGCAATGAGCAGTTCTTC. Looking up the rest from reference TRBV15 and TRBJ2-1 gives the full variable domain: DAMVIQNPRYQVTQFGKPVTLSCSQTLNHNVMYWYQQKSSQAPKLLFHYYDKDFNNEADTPDNFQSRRPNTSFCFLDIRSPGLGDTAMYLCATSRTSGNEQFFGPGTRLTVL.

This clone appeared many times. The J gene is TRBJ2-7, the V gene TRBV5-1; D uncertain. Germline V gives CDR1 SGHRS, CDR2 YFSETQ. The V end lost 0 bases, the J end lost 10 bases, and 14 bases lay between the germline ends. This CDR3 contains 13 residues. CDR3 protein: CASSLVGKEEQYF. The CDR3 coding sequence is TGCGCCAGCAGCTTGGTCGGTAAGGAAGAACAGTACTTC.

V gene TRBV19 combines with J gene TRBJ2-2, with TRBD1 matching over 8 bases. The germline gives CDR1 LNHDA, CDR2 SQIVND (reference sequence). The CDR3 length is 15 residues. With 5 bases clipped from V and 2 bases from J, the junction kept 4 bases outside the gene matches. The CDR3 nucleotides are TGTGCCAGTAGTGCGGGACAGGTCAACACCGGGGAGCTGTTTTTT. Amino acid sequence: CASSAGQVNTGELFF.

V usage is TRBV15 and J usage is TRBJ2-5, with no clear D. The CDR3 contains 15 residues. V lost 1 base, J lost 4 bases, and 13 bases lay in between. Germline assignment: CDR1 LNHNV and CDR2 YYDKDF (reference sequence). CDR3 protein: CATSRVGVSGETQYF. Here the CDR3 DNA reads TGTGCCACCAGCAGAGTGGGCGTTTCGGGAGAGACCCAGTACTTC.

In this sample, this clone turned up once. This chain connects TRBV19 to TRBJ2-3; D is unclear. The CDR3 has 12 amino acids. Germline values: CDR1 LNHDA, CDR2 SQIVND (reference sequence). Trimming pared 5 bases from V and 5 bases from J, leaving 8 bases between. DNA of the CDR3: TGTGCCAGTAGTTCCCGAGGAGATACGCAGTATTTT. Encoded protein: CASSSRGDTQYF.

This clone has a single count. The V gene is TRBV12-5, the J gene TRBJ1-4; D might be TRBD1 (6 bases). Germline values: CDR1 LGHNT, CDR2 FRNRAP. This CDR3 comprises 15 residues. Between the trimmed V and J ends, which lost 7 bases and 6 bases, there was a span of 18 bases. CDR3 bases: TGTGCTAGTGCCCATTGGGGGGCAGGGGATGAAAAACTGTTTTTT. This encodes CASAHWGAGDEKLFF.